There are many counts of the clone carrying this T cell receptor (beta chain). The antigen remains undetermined. CDR1 and CDR2 from the germline V gene are MNHEY and SVGAGI. The V gene lost 0 bases and the J gene lost 3 bases, with 10 bases spanning the gap. CDR3 length: 15 amino acids. TCRdb redid the calling of the 5' RACE reads with MiXCR, one entry per CDR3 protein. The profile shows just under 30,000 distinct CDR3 sequences, less than 6.5% of them singletons. The sample originates from a study of T cells after yellow fever vaccination. Study-wide findings and caveats: Re-detected after boosting: most primary clones, 96% of CD4 and 80% to 90% of CD8.

This rearrangement joins TRBV6-5 to TRBJ2-3; possibly TRBD2 for D (5 bases). This specimen consisted of CD8+ T cells sorted from PBMCs, obtained 10 days after the yellow fever booster vaccination. This TCR derives from a man under 40 who received the YFV17D yellow fever vaccine. The CDR3 nucleotides are TGTGCCAGCAGTTACTCGATGTCGGGGACAGATACGCAGTATTTT. The encoded protein is CASSYSMSGTDTQYF.